The entry that follows covers one TCR beta chain sequence. The data were taken from a study of CD8 T cells in Susac syndrome. When the RNA was reverse transcribed, random hexamers were used with an input of about 0.5 to 1 ug. Via MiXCR, TCRdb re-called the immunoSEQ multiplex PCR reads, giving one row per CDR3 protein. Counted here are about 120,000 distinct CDR3 sequences, 85% to 95% occurring once; the ten biggest clones make up just under 0.095%. The sample taken for sequencing was CD4+ T cells from PBMCs. This sequence originates from a human donor with multiple sclerosis.

CDR3 region: CSALQGYEQYF. The CDR3 DNA reads as TGCAGTGCTCTCCAGGGGTACGAGCAGTACTTC. The chain carries TRBV20-1 and TRBJ2-7; possible D gene TRBD1, 6 bases. CDR3 length: 11 residues. The germline V gene encodes CDR1 DFQATT and CDR2 SNEGSKA (reference sequence). The V and J ends lost 5 bases and 4 bases respectively, with 9 bases between them.